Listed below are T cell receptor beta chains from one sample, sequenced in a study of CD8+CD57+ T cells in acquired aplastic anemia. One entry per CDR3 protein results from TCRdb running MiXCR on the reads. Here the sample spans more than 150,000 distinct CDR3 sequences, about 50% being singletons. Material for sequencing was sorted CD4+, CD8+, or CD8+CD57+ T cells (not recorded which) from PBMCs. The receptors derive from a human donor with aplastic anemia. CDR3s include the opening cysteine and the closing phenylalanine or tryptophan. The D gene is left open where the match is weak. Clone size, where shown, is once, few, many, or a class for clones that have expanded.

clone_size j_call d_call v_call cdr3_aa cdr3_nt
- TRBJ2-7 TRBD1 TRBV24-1 CATARGRGLYEQYF TGTGCCACTGCTCGGGGCAGGGGGCTATACGAGCAGTACTTC
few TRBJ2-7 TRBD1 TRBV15 CATSSGTAPYEQYF TGTGCCACCAGCAGTGGGACAGCCCCATACGAGCAGTACTTC
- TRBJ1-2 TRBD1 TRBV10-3 CATHGQADGYTF TGTGCCACCCACGGACAGGCGGATGGCTACACCTTC
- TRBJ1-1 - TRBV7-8 CASSLTGAANTEAFF TGTGCCAGCAGCTTGACGGGAGCAGCCAACACTGAAGCTTTCTTT
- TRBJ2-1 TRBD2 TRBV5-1 CASSLGTSGSNALYNEQFF TGCGCCAGCAGCTTAGGGACTAGCGGGAGTAATGCACTATACAATGAGCAGTTCTTC
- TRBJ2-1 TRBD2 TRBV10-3 CAISEPTSGGTSYNEQFF TGTGCCATCAGTGAACCTACTAGCGGGGGGACCTCCTACAATGAGCAGTTCTTC
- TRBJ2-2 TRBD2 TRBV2 CASLLAGGNTGELFF TGTGCCAGCTTACTAGCGGGAGGGAACACCGGGGAGCTGTTTTTT
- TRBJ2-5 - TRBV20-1 CSGLQSYQETQYF TGCAGTGGCTTACAGTCGTACCAAGAGACCCAGTACTTC
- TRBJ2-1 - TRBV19 CASSIGTASYNEQFF TGTGCCAGTAGTATAGGGACAGCCTCCTACAATGAGCAGTTCTTC
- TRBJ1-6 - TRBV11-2 CASTMVAGTSSPLHF TGTGCCAGTACCATGGTTGCAGGTACCAGTTCACCCCTCCACTTT
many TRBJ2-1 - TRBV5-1 CASSLAGQTYNEQFF TGCGCCAGCAGCTTGGCAGGACAGACCTACAATGAGCAGTTCTTC
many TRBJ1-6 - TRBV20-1 CSAGLGGTNSPLHF TGCAGTGCAGGCCTAGGGGGGACTAATTCACCCCTCCACTTT
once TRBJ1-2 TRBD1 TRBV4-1 CASSQVTGTGYGYTF TGCGCCAGCAGCCAAGTGACCGGGACAGGCTATGGCTACACCTTC
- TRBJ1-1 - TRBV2 CASSLTGNYVTEAFF TGTGCCAGCAGTCTCACAGGGAACTATGTCACTGAAGCTTTCTTT
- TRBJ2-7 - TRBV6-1 CASRPRPSDEQYF TGTGCCAGCAGACCAAGACCCAGCGACGAGCAGTACTTC
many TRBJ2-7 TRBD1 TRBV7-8 CASSRGLEQYF TGTGCCAGCTCTAGGGGGCTCGAGCAGTACTTC
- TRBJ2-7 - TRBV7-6 CASSLQFREQYF TGTGCCAGCAGCTTACAATTCCGCGAGCAGTACTTC
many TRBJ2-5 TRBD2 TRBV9 CASSVGRASGGGETQYF TGTGCCAGCAGCGTAGGTCGGGCTAGCGGGGGAGGGGAGACCCAGTACTTC
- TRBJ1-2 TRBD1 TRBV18 CASSPDREHGYTF TGTGCCAGCTCACCCGACAGGGAACATGGCTACACCTTC
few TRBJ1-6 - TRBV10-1 CASRPPGPWDSPLHF TGCGCCAGCAGACCCCCGGGACCTTGGGATTCACCCCTCCACTTT
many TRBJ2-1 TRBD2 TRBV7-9 CASSSSGSPYNEQFF TGTGCCAGCAGCTCTAGCGGGAGCCCCTACAATGAGCAGTTCTTC
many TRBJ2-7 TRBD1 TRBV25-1 CASLEETGNSEQYF TGTGCCAGCCTCGAGGAGACAGGGAATAGCGAGCAGTACTTC
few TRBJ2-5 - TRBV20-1 CSARRDYQETQYF TGCAGTGCACGGCGGGACTACCAAGAGACCCAGTACTTC
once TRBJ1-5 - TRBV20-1 CSAQPLQASNQPQHF TGCAGTGCTCAACCACTCCAGGCTAGCAATCAGCCCCAGCATTTT
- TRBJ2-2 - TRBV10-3 CAIPSDRLSLVGELFF TGTGCCATCCCGAGTGATAGACTGTCGCTCGTCGGGGAGCTGTTTTTT
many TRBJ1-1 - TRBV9 CASSGTWGMNTEAFF TGTGCCAGCAGCGGAACCTGGGGAATGAACACTGAAGCTTTCTTT
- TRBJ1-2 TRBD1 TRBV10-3 CANSPGTELRNYGYTF TGTGCCAACTCTCCCGGGACAGAGCTACGAAACTATGGCTACACCTTC
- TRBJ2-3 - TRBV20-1 CSARAQGRDTDTQYF TGCAGTGCTAGAGCTCAGGGGAGGGACACAGATACGCAGTATTTT
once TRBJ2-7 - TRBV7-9 CASSQVVPYEQYF TGTGCCAGCAGCCAAGTCGTTCCCTACGAGCAGTACTTC
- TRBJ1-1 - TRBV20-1 CSAKRLGREVCTEAFF TGCAGTGCCAAGAGGCTGGGACGGGAAGTGTGCACTGAAGCTTTCTTT
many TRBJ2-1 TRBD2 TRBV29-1 CSTSGSYNEQFF TGCAGTACTAGCGGCTCCTACAATGAGCAGTTCTTC
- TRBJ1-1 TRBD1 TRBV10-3 CAIRDRTNTEAFF TGTGCCATCAGGGACAGGACGAACACTGAAGCTTTCTTT
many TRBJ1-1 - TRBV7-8 CASTLGTGGGAFF TGTGCCAGCACCCTAGGGACGGGCGGAGGGGCTTTCTTT
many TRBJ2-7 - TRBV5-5 CASSPQQGRYEQYF TGTGCCAGCAGCCCCCAGCAGGGCCGTTACGAGCAGTACTTC
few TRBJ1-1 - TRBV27 CASSLGEFTEAFF TGTGCCAGCAGTTTGGGAGAGTTCACTGAAGCTTTCTTT
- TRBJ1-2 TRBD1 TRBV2 CASSGDRSYGYTF TGTGCCAGCAGTGGGGACAGGTCCTATGGCTACACCTTC
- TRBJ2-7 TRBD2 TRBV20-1 CSARLAVSYEQYF TGCAGTGCTCGCCTAGCGGTGAGCTACGAGCAGTACTTC
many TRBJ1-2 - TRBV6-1 CASSEAGDPQNYGYTF TGTGCCAGCAGTGAAGCTGGGGACCCCCAGAACTATGGCTACACCTTC
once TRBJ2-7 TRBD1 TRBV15 CATSRGAQGAFEQYF TGTGCCACCAGCAGAGGAGCACAGGGGGCGTTCGAGCAGTACTTC